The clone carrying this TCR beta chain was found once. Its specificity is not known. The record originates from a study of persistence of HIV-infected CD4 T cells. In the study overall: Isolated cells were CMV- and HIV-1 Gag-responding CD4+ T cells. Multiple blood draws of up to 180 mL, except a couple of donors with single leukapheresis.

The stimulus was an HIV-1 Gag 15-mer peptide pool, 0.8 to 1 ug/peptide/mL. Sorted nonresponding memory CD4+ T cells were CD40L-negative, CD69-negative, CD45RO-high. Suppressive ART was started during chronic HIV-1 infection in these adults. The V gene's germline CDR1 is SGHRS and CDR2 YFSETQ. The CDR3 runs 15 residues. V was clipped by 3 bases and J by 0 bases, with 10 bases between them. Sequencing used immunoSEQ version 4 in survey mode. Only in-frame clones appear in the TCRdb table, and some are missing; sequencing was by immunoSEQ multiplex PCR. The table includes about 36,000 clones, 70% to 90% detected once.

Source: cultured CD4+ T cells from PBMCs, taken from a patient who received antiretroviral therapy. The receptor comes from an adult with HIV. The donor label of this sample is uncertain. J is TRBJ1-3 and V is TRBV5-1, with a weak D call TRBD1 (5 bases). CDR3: CASSSGLLSGNTIYF. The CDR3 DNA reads TGCGCCAGCAGCTCGGGACTCCTCTCTGGAAACACCATATATTTT.